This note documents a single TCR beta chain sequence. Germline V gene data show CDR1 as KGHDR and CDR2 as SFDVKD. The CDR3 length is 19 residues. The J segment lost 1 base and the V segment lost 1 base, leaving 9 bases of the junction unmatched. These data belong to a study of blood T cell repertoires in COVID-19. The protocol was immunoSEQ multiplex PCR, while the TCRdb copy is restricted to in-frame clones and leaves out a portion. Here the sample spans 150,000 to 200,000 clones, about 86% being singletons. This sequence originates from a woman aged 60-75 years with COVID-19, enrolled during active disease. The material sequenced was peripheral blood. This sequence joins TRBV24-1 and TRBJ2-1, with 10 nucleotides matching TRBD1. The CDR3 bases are TGTGCCACCAGTGATTTTCCGGGACAGGGGAACCCTTCCTACAATGAGCAGTTCTTC. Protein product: CATSDFPGQGNPSYNEQFF.